These 17 T cell receptor beta chains came from one sample sequenced in a study of T cell responses to AZD1222 COVID-19 vaccine. Sequencing was performed with immunoSEQ multiplex PCR; in TCRdb, only in-frame clones are kept and a portion is missing. This table has around 120,000 clones, 88% appearing once. The sample in question was peripheral blood, obtained on day 0 of MenACWY control vaccination. Receptors were obtained from an adult in good health.

The genes are TRBV3-1 (or the pseudogene TRBV3-2) and TRBJ1-5; perhaps TRBD1 as D (6 bases). Trimming left V 4 bases short and J 9 bases short, with 13 bases between. This CDR3 region has 13 residues. The V gene's germline CDR1 is LGHDT and CDR2 YNNKEL (reference sequence). For the CDR3, the DNA is TGTGCCAGCAGCCGAGAGGGGGGGGCGCCCCAGCATTTT. It is translated as CASSREGGAPQHF.

The chain has TRBV28 and TRBJ2-7; perhaps TRBD1 as D (6 bases). This CDR3 region has 12 residues. Germline assignment: CDR1 MDHEN and CDR2 SYDVKM. Trimming removed 7 bases at V and 3 bases at J, with 10 bases between. CDR3 bases: TGTGCCAGCAACCAACAGGGCTACGAGCAGTACTTC. It codes for CASNQQGYEQYF. The full variable domain, completed using reference TRBV28 and TRBJ2-7, is DVKVTQSSRYLVKRTGEKVFLECVQDMDHENMFWYRQDPGLGLRLIYFSYDVKMKEKGDIPEGYSVSREKKERFSLILESASTNQTSMYLCASNQQGYEQYFGPGTRLTVT.

The V gene is TRBV7-9, the J gene TRBJ2-7, with 7 bases aligning to TRBD1. This CDR3 is 14 amino acids long. The germline V gene encodes CDR1 SEHNR and CDR2 FQNEAQ (reference sequence). Losses at the gene ends were 3 bases for V and 2 bases for J; bases not matched to a gene: 4. For the CDR3, the DNA is TGTGCCAGCAGCTTCCGACAGGGAACCTACGAGCAGTACTTC. Translation: CASSFRQGTYEQYF.

The chain combines TRBV30 with TRBJ2-5; D gene uncertain. Germline V gene data show CDR1 as GTSNPN and CDR2 as SVGIG (reference sequence). V lost 5 bases and J 7 bases, leaving 8 bases between the germline ends. The CDR3 is made up of 10 amino acids. In DNA form, the CDR3 reads TGTGCCTGGGGGCCTCGGACCCAGTACTTC. Translated: CAWGPRTQYF. The full variable domain, rest sourced from reference TRBV30 and TRBJ2-5, is SQTIHQWPATLVQPVGSPLSLECTVEGTSNPNLYWYRQAAGRGLQLLFYSVGIGQISSEVPQNLSASRPQDRQFILSSKKLLLSDSGFYLCAWGPRTQYFGPGTRLLVL.

DNA of the CDR3: TGTGCCAGCATCGGTGGGGGGACAAGCTCCTACGAGCAGTACTTC. It translates to CASIGGGTSSYEQYF. This chain connects TRBV28 to TRBJ2-7, with D possibly being TRBD1 or TRBD2 (6 bases each). This CDR3 is built from 15 residues. Germline V lookup: CDR1 MDHEN, CDR2 SYDVKM. V lost 7 bases and J lost 0, with 16 bases in between.

This chain uses TRBV24-1 with TRBJ1-2; possibly TRBD1 for D (5 bases). CDR1 is KGHDR, CDR2 SFDVKD, per germline. Trimming stripped 7 bases from V and 7 bases from J, with 9 bases between. This CDR3 region has 11 residues. The CDR3 sequence: CATSQGRGYTF. The CDR3 DNA sequence: TGTGCCACCAGCCAGGGACGTGGCTACACCTTC.

This clone was picked up one time. The CDR3 loop is CASSSAIAGGPSETQYF. CDR3 bases: TGTGCCAGCAGCAGCGCAATAGCGGGAGGGCCGAGTGAGACCCAGTACTTC. The rearrangement uses TRBV11-2 and TRBJ2-5; TRBD2 matches 11 bases. This CDR3 is 17 amino acids long. The germline gives CDR1 SGHAT, CDR2 FQNNGV. After removal of 5 bases from V and 5 bases from J, the junction contained 13 bases not matched to a gene. Full variable domain (missing parts from reference TRBV11-2 and TRBJ2-5): EAGVAQSPRYKIIEKRQSVAFWCNPISGHATLYWYQQILGQGPKLLIQFQNNGVVDDSQLPKDRFSAERLKGVDSTLKIQPAKLEDSAVYLCASSSAIAGGPSETQYFGPGTRLLVL.

This clone showed up just once. The chain combines TRBV30 with TRBJ1-1; unclear D gene. The germline V gene has CDR1 GTSNPN and CDR2 SVGIG (reference sequence). The CDR3 sequence is 13 residues long. Trimming removed 5 bases from V and 0 bases from J, with 10 bases in between. CDR3 in DNA: TGTGCCTGGGCCTACATAATGAACACTGAAGCTTTCTTT. As protein: CAWAYIMNTEAFF.

This clone was recorded once. This sample includes further DNA sequences coding for the same CDR3. The genes are TRBV4-1 and TRBJ1-5; D is unresolved. Germline CDR1 and CDR2: MGHRA and YSYEKL. The CDR3 contains 13 residues. Trimming took off 0 bases at V and 7 bases at J, with 7 bases between the two ends. CDR3 in DNA: TGCGCCAGCAGCCAAGATGGGGTACAGCCCCAGCATTTT. It translates to CASSQDGVQPQHF.

The rearrangement links TRBV7-9 to TRBJ2-5; D is unresolved. V dropped 5 bases and J dropped 5 bases, with 12 bases sitting between them. Germline V CDR1 and CDR2: SEHNR, FQNEAQ (reference sequence). CDR3 length: 13 amino acids. The CDR3 is CASSPSRVETQYF. The CDR3 DNA is TGTGCCAGCAGCCCCTCGAGAGTCGAGACCCAGTACTTC.

The V gene is TRBV7-9, the J gene TRBJ2-7; 11 bases line up with TRBD2. CDR1 and CDR2 from the germline V gene are SEHNR and FQNEAQ (reference sequence). The CDR3 sequence is 14 residues long. J was trimmed by 4 bases and V by 5 bases; bases with no gene match: 4. CDR3 DNA sequence: TGTGCCAGCAGCGCCGGGACTAGCGGTTACGAGCAGTACTTC. It is translated as CASSAGTSGYEQYF.

This chain connects TRBV7-9 to TRBJ2-1, with D possibly being TRBD1 (6 bases). The ends were cut back, 5 bases at V and 5 bases at J, with 19 bases in the middle. This CDR3 region has 16 residues. Germline V gene lookup returns CDR1 SEHNR and CDR2 FQNEAQ (reference sequence). The DNA of the CDR3 is TGTGCCAGCAGCCCCCCCGGACAGCGGCAAAACAATGAGCAGTTCTTC. As protein: CASSPPGQRQNNEQFF.

CDR3 sequence reads: CASSSYGGLGANVLTF. The CDR3 DNA reads as TGCGCCAGCAGCTCATACGGGGGGCTTGGGGCCAACGTCCTGACTTTC. The rearrangement joins TRBV5-1 to TRBJ2-6; the D gene is possibly TRBD2 (7 bases). This CDR3 contains 16 residues. The V gene lost 3 bases and the J gene lost 3 bases, with 13 bases spanning the gap. Per the germline V gene, CDR1 is SGHRS and CDR2 is YFSETQ.

This clone was seen a single time. The CDR3 spells CASSVGGQAEKLFF. In DNA form, the CDR3 reads TGTGCCAGCAGCGTGGGGGGACAGGCCGAAAAACTGTTTTTT. The rearrangement links TRBV9 to TRBJ1-4, with 8 bases aligning to TRBD1. The CDR3 runs 14 residues. CDR1 SGDLS and CDR2 YYNGEE come from the germline V gene. After removal of 2 bases from V and 8 bases from J, the junction contained 5 bases not matched to a gene.

The V and J genes are TRBV5-1 and TRBJ2-2; possible D gene TRBD2, 6 bases. Germline V gene data show CDR1 as SGHRS and CDR2 as YFSETQ. This CDR3 spans 15 amino acids. Between the trimmed V and J ends, which lost 5 bases and 4 bases, there was a span of 15 bases. This CDR3 reads CASRLIAVVTGELFF. DNA of the CDR3: TGCGCCAGCAGGTTAATAGCGGTCGTCACCGGGGAGCTGTTTTTT.

The chain recombines TRBV9 with TRBJ2-5; unclear D gene. Trimming shortened V by 0 bases and J by 5 bases, and 14 bases separated the two germline ends. CDR1 is SGDLS and CDR2 is YYNGEE in the germline V gene. This CDR3 is 15 amino acids long. CDR3 sequence: CASSVGGPYGETQYF. For the CDR3, the DNA is TGTGCCAGCAGCGTAGGCGGACCTTACGGGGAGACCCAGTACTTC. The variable domain in full, completed from reference TRBV9 and TRBJ2-5, reads DSGVTQTPKHLITATGQRVTLRCSPRSGDLSVYWYQQSLDQGLQFLIQYYNGEERAKGNILERFSAQQFPDLHSELNLSSLELGDSALYFCASSVGGPYGETQYFGPGTRLLVL.

The chain employs TRBV3-1 (or the pseudogene TRBV3-2) and TRBJ2-7, with D possibly TRBD2 on 6 matching bases. CDR1 and CDR2 from the germline V gene are LGHDT and YNNKEL (reference sequence). This CDR3 region has 14 residues. V was trimmed by 0 bases and J by 6 bases, leaving 12 bases between them. CDR3 sequence (DNA): TGTGCCAGCAGCCAAGAGTGGGCGCGGGGCGAGCAGTACTTC. Its protein product is CASSQEWARGEQYF.